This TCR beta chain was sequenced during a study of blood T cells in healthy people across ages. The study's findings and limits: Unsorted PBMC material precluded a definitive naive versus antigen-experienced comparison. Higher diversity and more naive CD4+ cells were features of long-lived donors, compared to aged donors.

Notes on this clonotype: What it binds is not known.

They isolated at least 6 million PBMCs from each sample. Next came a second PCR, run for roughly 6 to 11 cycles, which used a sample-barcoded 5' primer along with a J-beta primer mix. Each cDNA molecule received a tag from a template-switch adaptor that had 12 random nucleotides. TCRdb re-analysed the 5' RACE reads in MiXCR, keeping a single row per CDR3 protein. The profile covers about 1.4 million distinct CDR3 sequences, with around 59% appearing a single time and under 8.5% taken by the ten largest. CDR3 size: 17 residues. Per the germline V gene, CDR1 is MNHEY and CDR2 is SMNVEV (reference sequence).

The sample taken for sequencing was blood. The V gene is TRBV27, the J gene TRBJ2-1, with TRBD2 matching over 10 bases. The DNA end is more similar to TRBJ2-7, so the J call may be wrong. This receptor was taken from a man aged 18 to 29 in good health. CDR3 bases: TGTGCCAGCAGTTTAAGGGCCGGGACTAGCGCCTACAATGAGCAGTACTTC. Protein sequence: CASSLRAGTSAYNEQYF.